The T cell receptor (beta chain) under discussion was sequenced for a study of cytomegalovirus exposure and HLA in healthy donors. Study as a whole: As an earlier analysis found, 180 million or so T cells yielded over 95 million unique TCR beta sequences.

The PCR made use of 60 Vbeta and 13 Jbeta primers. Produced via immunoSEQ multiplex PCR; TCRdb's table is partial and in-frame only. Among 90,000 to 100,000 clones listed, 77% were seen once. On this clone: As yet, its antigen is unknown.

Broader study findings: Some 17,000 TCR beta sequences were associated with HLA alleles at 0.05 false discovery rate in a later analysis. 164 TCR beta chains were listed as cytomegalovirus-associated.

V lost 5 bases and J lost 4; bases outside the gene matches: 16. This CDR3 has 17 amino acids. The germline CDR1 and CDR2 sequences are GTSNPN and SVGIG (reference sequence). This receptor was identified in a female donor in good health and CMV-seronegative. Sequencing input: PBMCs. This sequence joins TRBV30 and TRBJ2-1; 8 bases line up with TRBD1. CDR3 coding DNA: TGTGCCTGGGACAGGGGCCTCACAGAATCACAATACAATGAGCAGTTCTTC. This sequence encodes CAWDRGLTESQYNEQFF.